A single sample is the source of the 17 T cell receptor beta chains below, sequenced in a study of T-cell reconstitution after alpha-beta-depleted transplantation in children (dated by TCRdb to 2016 to 2018). The library was built by means of PCR. Instrument on record: Illumina HiSeq 2500. To normalize quantification of the TCRbeta repertoire, the TCR libraries were built with molecular barcoding that relied on unique molecular identifiers. The raw public reads went through TCRdb reprocessing: fastp at Q25, MiXCR clone calling, in-frame beta chains kept. Each entry merges the rows of one CDR3 protein and shows their most common DNA and genes. This sample holds about 74,000 distinct CDR3 sequences; 13% to 15% were observed only once. The ten top clones hold roughly 30% of the sample. This specimen's treatment or condition label, per the study, means: allogeneic hematopoietic cell transplantation with graft depleted of TCRalphabeta T cells and CD19 B cells.

The specimen was PBMCs, mostly from graft donor cells, collected 180 days after TCRalphabeta/CD19-depleted stem cell transplant. Receptors originate from a male patient aged 2-9 years who had a stem cell transplant for acute lymphoblastic leukemia, so the T cells may come from the graft donor.

This clonotype has at least ten counts. The rearrangement uses TRBV11-2 and TRBJ1-4; D call uncertain. CDR1 is SGHAT, CDR2 FQNNGV, per germline. The length of the CDR3 is 14 residues. The V and J ends lost 0 bases and 8 bases respectively, with 10 bases between them. The CDR3 DNA is TGTGCCAGCAGCTTAGAGGGCATAGAGGAAAAACTGTTTTTT. This gives the protein CASSLEGIEEKLFF.

This sequence joins TRBV6-5 and TRBJ2-5; weak D call: TRBD2 (5 bases). The CDR3 totals 14 residues. V lost 1 base and J 4 bases, leaving 10 bases between the germline ends. Germline V gene data show CDR1 as MNHEY and CDR2 as SVGAGI. The CDR3: CASSYWAEGETQYF. Here the CDR3 DNA reads TGTGCCAGCAGTTACTGGGCTGAGGGAGAGACCCAGTACTTC.

CDR3 in DNA: TGCAGTGAATCCCGCTTAAAAGGACTAACCTACGAGCAGTACTTC. As protein: CSESRLKGLTYEQYF. The gene calls are TRBV20-1 and TRBJ2-7; D perhaps matches TRBD2 (6 bases). The CDR3 is 15 amino acids. Between the trimmed V and J ends, which lost 7 bases and 2 bases, there was a span of 21 bases. CDR1 is DFQATT, CDR2 SNEGSKA, per germline (reference sequence).

The chain couples TRBV7-2 to TRBJ1-6; 7 bases are a match to TRBD1. The CDR3 runs 15 residues. Losses at the gene ends were 5 bases for V and 3 bases for J; bases not matched to a gene: 4. The germline gives CDR1 SGHTA, CDR2 FQGNSA. The CDR3 sequence is CASSARDSYNSPLHF. In nucleotides, the CDR3 is TGTGCCAGCAGCGCCCGGGACAGCTATAATTCACCCCTCCACTTT.

The chain carries TRBV5-1 and TRBJ2-3; D may correspond to TRBD1 or TRBD2 (7 bases each). Germline assignment: CDR1 SGHRS and CDR2 YFSETQ. This CDR3 has 16 residues. V lost 4 bases and J 4 bases, leaving 19 bases between the germline ends. CDR3 residues: CASSPWGGGRSDTQYF. CDR3 in DNA: TGCGCCAGCAGCCCCTGGGGAGGGGGCCGCTCAGATACGCAGTATTTT.

The gene calls are TRBV28 and TRBJ2-7, with 7 bases matching TRBD2. The CDR3 is 16 amino acids. V dropped 4 bases and J dropped 6; count of bases not matched to a gene: 15. The germline gives CDR1 MDHEN, CDR2 SYDVKM. In DNA, the CDR3 is TGTGCCAGCAGTTACCGCCCTAGCGGAGGAAGGGTCGAGCAGTACTTC. This translates into CASSYRPSGGRVEQYF.

This clonotype was detected ten times or more. The CDR3 protein is CASSVAADQRTDTQYF. DNA for the CDR3: TGTGCCAGCAGCGTAGCAGCGGACCAACGCACAGATACGCAGTATTTT. The chain carries TRBV9 and TRBJ2-3, with D possibly being TRBD2 (5 bases). CDR1 is SGDLS, CDR2 YYNGEE, per germline. CDR3 length equals 16 residues. Trimming shortened V by 0 bases and J by 1 base, and 12 bases separated the two germline ends.

This clonotype was counted many times. The chain combines TRBV15 with TRBJ2-7; D is unclear. CDR1 is LNHNV and CDR2 is YYDKDF in the germline V gene (reference sequence). Deletions cut 0 bases from V and 3 bases from J, with 6 bases between. This CDR3 has 13 residues. The CDR3 DNA is TGTGCCACCAGCAGAGATCCCGGCTACGAGCAGTACTTC. It encodes CATSRDPGYEQYF.

The chain is built from TRBV6-5 and TRBJ2-1; 8 bases line up with TRBD2. V trimming: 0 bases; J trimming: 3 bases; junction bases outside the gene matches: 4. This CDR3 comprises 16 residues. The germline gives CDR1 MNHEY, CDR2 SVGAGI. CDR3 DNA: TGTGCCAGCAGTTACTCGCGGGGGGTCGTCTACAATGAGCAGTTCTTC. It codes for CASSYSRGVVYNEQFF.

V gene TRBV12-3 or TRBV12-4 combines with J gene TRBJ2-5, with 9 nucleotides matching TRBD1. The CDR3 is 15 residues long. J gave up 0 bases and V 8 bases, and 7 bases lay outside the gene matches. This CDR3 reads CASRTGQGYQETQYF. The CDR3 DNA reads as TGTGCCAGCCGTACCGGACAGGGGTACCAAGAGACCCAGTACTTC.

V is TRBV6-5 and J is TRBJ2-6, with D perhaps TRBD1 or TRBD2 (5 bases each). This CDR3 has 17 residues. Germline CDR1 is MNHEY and CDR2 is SVGAGI. V was trimmed by 2 bases and J by 2 bases, leaving 13 bases between them. CDR3 DNA sequence: TGTGCCAGCAGTTACCAACTCCTGGGGGCTGGGGCCAACGTCCTGACTTTC. This gives the protein CASSYQLLGAGANVLTF.

The chain recombines TRBV9 with TRBJ2-2; 12 nucleotides match TRBD2. Germline CDR1 SGDLS, CDR2 YYNGEE. V lost 2 bases to trimming and J lost 3 bases; unmatched junction nucleotides: 5. The CDR3 consists of 17 residues. For the CDR3, the DNA is TGTGCCAGCAGCGTGGGGACTAGCGGGTTTTACACCGGGGAGCTGTTTTTT. Encoded protein: CASSVGTSGFYTGELFF.

The rearrangement links TRBV5-6 to TRBJ1-4; the D gene is possibly TRBD1 (5 bases). The CDR3 has 14 amino acids. Germline V CDR1 and CDR2: SGHDT, YYEEEE. V lost 4 bases to trimming and J lost 6 bases, with 13 bases between them. The CDR3 sequence: CASSQGLLDEKLFF. In DNA, the CDR3 is TGTGCCAGCAGCCAGGGACTTTTAGATGAAAAACTGTTTTTT.

The genes are TRBV2 and TRBJ2-7, with a tentative D call TRBD2 (6 bases). Trimming pared 6 bases from V and 3 bases from J, leaving 12 bases between. The CDR3 covers 13 residues. Per the germline V gene, CDR1 is SNHLY and CDR2 is FYNNEI. As DNA, the CDR3 is TGTGCCAGCAGCCCGACTAGGGGCTACGAGCAGTACTTC. Its translation is CASSPTRGYEQYF. Full variable domain (outside the CDR3, taken from reference TRBV2 and TRBJ2-7): EPEVTQTPSHQVTQMGQEVILRCVPISNHLYFYWYRQILGQKVEFLVSFYNNEISEKSEIFDDQFSVERPDGSNFTLKIRSTKLEDSAMYFCASSPTRGYEQYFGPGTRLTVT.

The chain employs TRBV28 and TRBJ2-3, with D possibly matching TRBD2 (5 bases). CDR1 and CDR2 from the germline V gene are MDHEN and SYDVKM. V was trimmed by 4 bases and J by 0 bases, leaving 17 bases between them. This CDR3 contains 17 residues. DNA for the CDR3: TGTGCCAGCAGTTCCATGGCGGGTCGGGGTAGCACAGATACGCAGTATTTT. Translating it yields CASSSMAGRGSTDTQYF.

The chain uses TRBV28 and TRBJ2-7, with 7 bases aligning to TRBD1. Germline CDR1 is MDHEN and CDR2 is SYDVKM. This CDR3 comprises 13 residues. V lost 8 bases, J lost 2 bases, and 6 bases stayed unmatched. CDR3: CASLRDRAYEQYF. CDR3 bases: TGTGCCAGCCTCCGGGACAGAGCCTACGAGCAGTACTTC. The full variable domain, with the rest looked up from reference TRBV28 and TRBJ2-7, is DVKVTQSSRYLVKRTGEKVFLECVQDMDHENMFWYRQDPGLGLRLIYFSYDVKMKEKGDIPEGYSVSREKKERFSLILESASTNQTSMYLCASLRDRAYEQYFGPGTRLTVT.

This clonotype was seen more than once but under ten times. This rearrangement joins TRBV30 to TRBJ2-1; D ambiguous. The CDR3 is 11 residues long. The germline V gene has CDR1 GTSNPN and CDR2 SVGIG (reference sequence). V lost 1 base, J lost 12 bases, and 10 bases lay in between. The chain's CDR3 is CAWSAVLGQFF. The CDR3 DNA sequence: TGTGCCTGGAGTGCCGTCTTAGGGCAGTTCTTC. The full variable domain, rest sourced from reference TRBV30 and TRBJ2-1, is SQTIHQWPATLVQPVGSPLSLECTVEGTSNPNLYWYRQAAGRGLQLLFYSVGIGQISSEVPQNLSASRPQDRQFILSSKKLLLSDSGFYLCAWSAVLGQFFGPGTRLTVL.